This T cell receptor beta chain was captured in a study of T-cell memory formation after mild COVID-19. Overall study findings and caveats: Later expanders leaned toward CD4+, whereas clones contracting from day 15 to 85 were balanced CD4/CD8.

This clonotype came up a few times. Its antigen is unknown. Germline V gene lookup returns CDR1 LNHNV and CDR2 YYDKDF (reference sequence). There are 17 residues in the CDR3. V dropped 0 bases and J dropped 0 bases, with 15 bases sitting between them. TCRdb analysed the 5' RACE reads with MiXCR anew, one entry per CDR3 protein. The table has roughly 110,000 distinct CDR3 sequences, 9.5% to 15% seen once. This chain connects TRBV15 to TRBJ2-7, with D tentatively TRBD2 (6 bases). Source material: PBMCs or a T cell subset sorted from them (not recorded which). The TCR was taken from an adult woman who had mild COVID-19 (a few samples of this study predate the infection). Cell type and time point are not known. CDR3 loop: CATSRDFGGALSYEQYF. The CDR3 DNA is TGTGCCACCAGCAGAGATTTTGGAGGGGCCCTCTCCTACGAGCAGTACTTC.